These 17 T cell receptor beta chains were sequenced from one sample in a study of human T cells and chemical hapten exposure. Via MiXCR, TCRdb re-called the RACE reads, giving one row per CDR3 protein. The sample lists approximately 45,000 distinct CDR3 sequences, 4.3% seen once, with 1.5% to 2% in the top ten. Time point denoted: healthy volunteer bleed at 2 weeks. Unfractionated whole blood was the source of the extracted total RNA. The sequenced material came from whole blood. These receptor sequences come from a female donor in good health. Some clones in this sample may be carry-over from other donors' samples.

This clonotype was seen repeatedly, ten times or more. This chain connects TRBV12-3 or TRBV12-4 to TRBJ2-1; D gene unclear. V gave up 4 bases and J gave up 8 bases, with 9 bases separating them. The CDR3 has 12 residues. CDR3 protein: CASSSQKYEQFF. The CDR3, as DNA: TGTGCCAGCAGTTCCCAGAAGTATGAGCAGTTCTTC.

This clonotype was seen many times. This chain uses TRBV5-5 with TRBJ1-2; D gene unclear. The CDR3 covers 15 residues. V shed 1 base and J shed 1 base, with 11 bases lying between them. The germline CDR1 and CDR2 sequences are SGHKS and YYEKEE (reference sequence). The CDR3 protein is CASSLKGSYNYGYTF. The DNA of the CDR3 is TGTGCCAGCAGCTTGAAGGGCAGCTATAACTATGGCTACACCTTC.

This clonotype was seen at least ten times. The chain combines TRBV7-9 with TRBJ1-6, with D perhaps TRBD1 (5 bases). The CDR3 extends over 13 amino acids. With 6 bases removed from V and 14 bases from J, the gap between germline ends came to 17 bases. The V gene's germline CDR1 is SEHNR and CDR2 FQNEAQ (reference sequence). CDR3 region: CASSSTLGTTLHF. CDR3 in DNA: TGTGCCAGCAGTTCCACATTGGGGACCACCCTCCACTTT.

This clonotype was counted ten times or more. The rearrangement uses TRBV7-3 and TRBJ2-7; D remains unclear. Trimming pared 4 bases from V and 7 bases from J, leaving 11 bases between. The CDR3 covers 12 residues. Germline CDR1 reads SGHTA; CDR2 reads FQGTGA. The CDR3 nucleotides are TGTGCCAGCAGCTCCACGGACCGGGAGCAGTACTTC. It translates to CASSSTDREQYF.

This clonotype was observed at least ten times. The chain is built from TRBV11-3 and TRBJ2-2; D not resolved. Germline loops: CDR1 SGHNT, CDR2 YENEEA. The CDR3 sequence is 17 residues long. Trimming left V 5 bases short and J 0 bases short, with 16 bases between. The CDR3 nucleotides are TGTGCCAGCAGCCCTCCCCTGCCCAGACCGAACACCGGGGAGCTGTTTTTT. Translation gives CASSPPLPRPNTGELFF.

This clonotype was seen ten or more times. V usage is TRBV4-1 and J usage is TRBJ2-5, with TRBD2 matching over 8 bases. Looked up from germline, CDR1 is MGHRA and CDR2 is YSYEKL. With 0 bases clipped from V and 3 bases from J, the junction kept 12 bases outside the gene matches. The length of the CDR3 is 18 residues. CDR3 DNA: TGCGCCAGCAGCCAAGATAGTGCCGGGGGGGCCGTAGAAGAGACCCAGTACTTC. Translation: CASSQDSAGGAVEETQYF.

In its sample, this clonotype was seen many times. CDR3 loop: CASSSGTASTDTQYF. CDR3 in DNA: TGCGCCAGCAGCTCCGGGACAGCTAGCACAGATACGCAGTATTTT. The chain is built from TRBV5-1 and TRBJ2-3; 7 bases are a match to TRBD1. Germline V gives CDR1 SGHRS, CDR2 YFSETQ. With 3 bases clipped from V and 0 bases from J, the junction kept 4 bases outside the gene matches. This CDR3 region has 15 residues.

The gene calls are TRBV29-1 and TRBJ1-2, with 8 bases identical to TRBD1. The CDR3 sequence is 12 residues long. Unmatched junction bases numbered 5, after V lost 6 bases and J lost 5 bases. Germline V gene data show CDR1 as SQVTM and CDR2 as ANQGSEA. The CDR3 loop is CSVRTGKYGYTF. The CDR3, as DNA: TGCAGCGTCAGGACAGGGAAATATGGCTACACCTTC. Using reference TRBV29-1 and TRBJ1-2 for the parts outside the CDR3, the full variable domain is SAVISQKPSRDICQRGTSLTIQCQVDSQVTMMFWYRQQPGQSLTLIATANQGSEATYESGFVIDKFPISRPNLTFSTLTVSNMSPEDSSIYLCSVRTGKYGYTFGSGTRLTVV.

The table lists this clonotype with many counts. This chain connects TRBV29-1 to TRBJ1-1; TRBD1 might be the D (6 bases). Germline V lookup: CDR1 SQVTM, CDR2 ANQGSEA. The CDR3 covers 13 residues. With 4 bases removed from V and 1 base from J, the gap between germline ends came to 10 bases. The CDR3 nucleotides are TGCAGCGTTGGGGGACACTCGAACACTGAAGCTTTCTTT. This sequence encodes CSVGGHSNTEAFF.

This chain joins TRBV12-3 or TRBV12-4 and TRBJ2-3, with 14 bases aligning to TRBD2. Trimming at V came to 7 bases and at J to 6 bases, leaving 12 bases not matched to a gene. The CDR3 runs 17 residues. For the CDR3, the DNA is TGTGCCAGCACCAAAACGCTGACTAGCGGGGGGGGGGATACGCAGTATTTT. Its translation is CASTKTLTSGGGDTQYF.

This clonotype was observed many times. The chain carries TRBV18 and TRBJ2-3; 8 bases are a match to TRBD1. Trimming removed 6 bases from V and 6 bases from J; junction bases left unmatched: 17. CDR3 size: 17 residues. CDR1 is KGHSH and CDR2 is LQKENI in the germline V gene. In DNA form, the CDR3 reads TGTGCCAGCTCCTTTATGAGGGGCGACAGGGGTTCTGATACGCAGTATTTT. Translated: CASSFMRGDRGSDTQYF.

There are many counts of this clonotype. This chain links TRBV28 with TRBJ2-1; D unclear. From germline, CDR1 is MDHEN and CDR2 SYDVKM. Trimming took 1 base from V and 9 from J, leaving 4 bases between them. The CDR3 is 11 amino acids. The CDR3 DNA follows: TGTGCCAGCAGTTTATCGGGTGAGCAGTTCTTC. Protein sequence: CASSLSGEQFF.

This clonotype was counted at least ten times. The chain uses TRBV6-6 and TRBJ2-3; 12 nucleotides match TRBD2. The CDR3 loop spans 15 amino acids. Trimming cost V 7 bases and J 5 bases; bases outside gene matches: 7. Germline CDR1 and CDR2: MNHNY and SVGAGI (reference sequence). The CDR3 sequence is CASTPATSGGDTQYF. The CDR3 nucleotides read TGTGCCAGCACGCCCGCGACTAGCGGGGGAGATACGCAGTATTTT.

Only a few counts were recorded for this clonotype. This chain links TRBV24-1 with TRBJ1-1; D remains ambiguous. The germline V gene has CDR1 KGHDR and CDR2 SFDVKD. V lost 0 bases to trimming and J lost 0 bases, with 25 bases between them. CDR3 length equals 21 residues. This CDR3 reads CATSDLQIYPSGQLMNTEAFF. In DNA, the CDR3 is TGTGCCACCAGTGATTTGCAAATTTACCCGAGCGGGCAGTTAATGAACACTGAAGCTTTCTTT.

At least ten counts were recorded for this clonotype. The V call is TRBV20-1, the J call TRBJ2-3; the match to TRBD2 covers 9 bases. V dropped 6 bases and J dropped 4; count of bases not matched to a gene: 8. This CDR3 contains 14 residues. From germline, CDR1 is DFQATT and CDR2 SNEGSKA (reference sequence). The CDR3 nucleotides are TGCAGTGCCGCGGGGGGGAGGGGGCCAGATACGCAGTATTTT. This gives the protein CSAAGGRGPDTQYF.

The chain recombines TRBV29-1 with TRBJ1-1, with TRBD1 as a possible D gene (5 bases). Trimming removed 2 bases at V and 2 bases at J, with 9 bases between. The CDR3 contains 13 residues. Per the germline V gene, CDR1 is SQVTM and CDR2 is ANQGSEA. The CDR3 bases are TGCAGCGTTGAACCACAGGTTAACACTGAAGCTTTCTTT. Its translation is CSVEPQVNTEAFF.

This clonotype was recorded at least ten times. The chain uses TRBV18 and TRBJ1-2; 8 bases are shared with TRBD1. Trimming cost V 3 bases and J 5 bases; bases outside gene matches: 11. This CDR3 is built from 16 residues. Germline lookup yields CDR1 KGHSH and CDR2 LQKENI. The CDR3 sequence: CASSPSPGTGWYGYTF. CDR3 bases: TGTGCCAGCTCACCCTCCCCGGGGACAGGCTGGTATGGCTACACCTTC.